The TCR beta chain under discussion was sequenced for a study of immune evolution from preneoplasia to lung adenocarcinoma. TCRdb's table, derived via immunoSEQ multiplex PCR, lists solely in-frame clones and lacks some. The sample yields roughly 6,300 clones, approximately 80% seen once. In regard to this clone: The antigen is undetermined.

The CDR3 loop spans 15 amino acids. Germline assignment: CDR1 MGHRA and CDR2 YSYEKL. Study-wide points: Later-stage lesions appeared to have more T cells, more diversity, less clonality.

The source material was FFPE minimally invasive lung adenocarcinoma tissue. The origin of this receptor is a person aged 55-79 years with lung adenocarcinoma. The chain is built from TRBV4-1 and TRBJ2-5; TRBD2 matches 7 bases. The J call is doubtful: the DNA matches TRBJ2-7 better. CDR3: CASSQAGELAGEQYF. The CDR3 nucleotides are TGCGCCAGCAGCCAGGCGGGGGAACTAGCAGGCGAGCAGTACTTC.